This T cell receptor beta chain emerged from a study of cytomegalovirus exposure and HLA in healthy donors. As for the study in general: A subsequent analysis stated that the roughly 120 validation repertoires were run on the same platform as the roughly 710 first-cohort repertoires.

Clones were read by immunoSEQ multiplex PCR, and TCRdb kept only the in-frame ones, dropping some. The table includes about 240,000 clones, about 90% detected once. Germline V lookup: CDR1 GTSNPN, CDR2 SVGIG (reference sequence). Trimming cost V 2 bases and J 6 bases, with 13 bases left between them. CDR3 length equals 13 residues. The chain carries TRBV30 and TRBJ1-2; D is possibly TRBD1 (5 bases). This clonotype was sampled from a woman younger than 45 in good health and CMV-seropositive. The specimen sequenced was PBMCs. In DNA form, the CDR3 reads TGTGCCTGGAGTCAAAGTAGGGGCGATGGCTACACCTTC. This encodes CAWSQSRGDGYTF.